This TCR beta chain was sequenced for a study of T cell responses to AZD1222 COVID-19 vaccine. As regards this clone: Its antigen is not known.

With V trimmed by 1 base and J by 7 bases, 9 bases remained unmatched. The CDR3 spans 16 residues. CDR1 and CDR2 from the germline V gene are MGHRA and YSYEKL. The study, taken as a whole, reports: Females outnumbered males among donors, who were mostly white British; clonal diversity was possibly underestimated.

Libraries were prepared by immunoSEQ multiplex PCR; TCRdb keeps only in-frame clonotypes and omits some of them. The table has about 120,000 clones, more than 75% seen once. V and J are TRBV4-1 and TRBJ1-4; 7 bases line up with TRBD1. Sequenced material: peripheral blood, taken 28 days after the second AZD1222 dose. The sequence was collected from an adult who received the AZD1222 COVID-19 vaccine. This chain's CDR3 is CASSQGGQAYGEKLFF. The CDR3 DNA sequence: TGCGCCAGCAGCCAAGGTGGACAGGCTTATGGTGAAAAACTGTTTTTT.